Below, one T cell receptor (beta chain) is given with its context. V was pared by 4 bases and J by 7 bases, with 9 bases of the junction left unmatched. The CDR3 loop spans 15 amino acids. Germline V lookup: CDR1 SGHTA, CDR2 FQGNSA. Assay used: immunoSEQ multiplex PCR; TCRdb lists only in-frame clones, some missing. The profile shows approximately 70,000 clones, about 89% of them singletons. The record originates from a study of PD-L1 blockade in urothelial cancer. Study in general: Prior regimens of chemotherapy numbered 0 to 3 per patient.

Urothelial carcinoma in patients was locally advanced or metastatic. J is TRBJ2-7 and V is TRBV7-2, with TRBD1 identical over 11 bases. The sequence came from a man in his sixties with urothelial cancer. The sequencing here drew on PBMCs, taken around atezolizumab (anti-PD-L1) treatment. The CDR3 reads CASSYIGQGAREQYF. The DNA for the CDR3 is TGTGCCAGCAGCTATATTGGACAGGGGGCGCGAGAGCAGTACTTC. Together with reference TRBV7-2 and TRBJ2-7, the CDR3 gives the full variable domain: GAGVSQSPSNKVTEKGKDVELRCDPISGHTALYWYRQSLGQGLEFLIYFQGNSAPDKSGLPSDRFSAERTGGSVSTLTIQRTQQEDSAVYLCASSYIGQGAREQYFGPGTRLTVT.